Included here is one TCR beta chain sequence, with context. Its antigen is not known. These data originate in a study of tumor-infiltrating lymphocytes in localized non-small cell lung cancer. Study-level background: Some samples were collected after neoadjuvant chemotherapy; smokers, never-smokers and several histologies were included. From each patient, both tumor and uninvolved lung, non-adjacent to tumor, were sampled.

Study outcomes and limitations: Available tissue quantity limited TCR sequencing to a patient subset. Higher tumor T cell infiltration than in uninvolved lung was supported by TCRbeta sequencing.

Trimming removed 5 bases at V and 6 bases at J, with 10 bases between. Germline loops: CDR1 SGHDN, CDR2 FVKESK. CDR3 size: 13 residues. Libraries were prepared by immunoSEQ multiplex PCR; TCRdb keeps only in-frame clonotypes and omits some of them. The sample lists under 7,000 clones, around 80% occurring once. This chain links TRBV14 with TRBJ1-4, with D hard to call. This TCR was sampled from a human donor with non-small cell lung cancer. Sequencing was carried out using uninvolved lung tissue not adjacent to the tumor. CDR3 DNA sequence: TGTGCCAGCAGCTCCTACAAGGATGAAAAACTGTTTTTT. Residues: CASSSYKDEKLFF. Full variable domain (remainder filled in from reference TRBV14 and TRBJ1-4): EAGVTQFPSHSVIEKGQTVTLRCDPISGHDNLYWYRRVMGKEIKFLLHFVKESKQDESGMPNNRFLAERTGGTYSTLKVQPAELEDSGVYFCASSSYKDEKLFFGSGTQLSVL.